This TCR beta chain was sequenced for a study of PD-1 blockade in classical Hodgkin lymphoma. Study findings and constraints: With respect to the repertoire differences, their causes, possibly disease activity or prior therapy, remain undefined. By cycle point C4D1, TCR diversity had risen significantly in CD4+ cells (but not CD8+ cells). Complete responders entered with baseline diversity on par with newly diagnosed patients, the results showed.

The V and J ends lost 8 bases and 6 bases respectively, with 16 bases between them. The CDR3 is made up of 13 amino acids. Per the germline V gene, CDR1 is LNHNV and CDR2 is YYDKDF (reference sequence). In the case of this clone: The antigen is not known.

Every patient was affected by relapse after autologous stem cell transplantation, while exposure to brentuximab vedotin was not uniform. Complete response, partial response or progressive disease made up the best responses. Here immunoSEQ multiplex PCR was the method, and the copy in TCRdb shows in-frame clones only, minus some. The sample has some 150,000 clones, about 78% seen once. Sequenced here: peripheral blood mononuclear cells (PBMCs), sampled before the second cycle of nivolumab. This TCR was sampled from a human donor with classical Hodgkin lymphoma. This sequence joins TRBV15 and TRBJ1-1; maybe TRBD1 (6 bases). As DNA, the CDR3 is TGTGCCACCGCGTACAGGGAGGAGGCTGAAGCTTTCTTT. This codes for CATAYREEAEAFF.